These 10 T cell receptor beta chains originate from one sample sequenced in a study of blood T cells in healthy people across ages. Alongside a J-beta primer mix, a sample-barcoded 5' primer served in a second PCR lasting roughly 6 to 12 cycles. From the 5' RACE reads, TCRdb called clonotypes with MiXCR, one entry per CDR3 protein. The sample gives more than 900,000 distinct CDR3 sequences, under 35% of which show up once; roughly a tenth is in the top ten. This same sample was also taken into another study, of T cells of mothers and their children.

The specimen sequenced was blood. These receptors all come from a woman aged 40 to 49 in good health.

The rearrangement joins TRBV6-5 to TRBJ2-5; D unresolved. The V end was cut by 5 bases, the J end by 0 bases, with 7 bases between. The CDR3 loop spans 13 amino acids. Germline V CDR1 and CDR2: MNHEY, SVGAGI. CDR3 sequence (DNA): TGTGCCAGCAGTCGACACAACCAAGAGACCCAGTACTTC. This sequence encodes CASSRHNQETQYF.

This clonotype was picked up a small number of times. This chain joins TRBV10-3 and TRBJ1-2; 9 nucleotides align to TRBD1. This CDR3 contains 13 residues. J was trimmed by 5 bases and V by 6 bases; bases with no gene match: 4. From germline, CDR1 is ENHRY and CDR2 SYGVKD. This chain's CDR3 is CAIRTGGSYGYTF. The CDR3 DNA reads TGTGCCATCAGGACAGGGGGATCATATGGCTACACCTTC.

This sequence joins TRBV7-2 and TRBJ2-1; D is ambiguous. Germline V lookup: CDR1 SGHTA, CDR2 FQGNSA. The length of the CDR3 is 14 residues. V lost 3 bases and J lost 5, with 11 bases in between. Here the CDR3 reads CASSFERDNNEQFF. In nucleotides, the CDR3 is TGTGCCAGCAGCTTCGAAAGGGATAACAATGAGCAGTTCTTC.

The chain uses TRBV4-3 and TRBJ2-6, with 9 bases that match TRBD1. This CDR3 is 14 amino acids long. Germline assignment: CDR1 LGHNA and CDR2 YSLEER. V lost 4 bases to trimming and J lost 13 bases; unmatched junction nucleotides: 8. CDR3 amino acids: CASSPGQGSSVLTF. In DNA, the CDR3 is TGCGCCAGCAGCCCTGGACAGGGGTCCAGTGTCCTGACTTTC.

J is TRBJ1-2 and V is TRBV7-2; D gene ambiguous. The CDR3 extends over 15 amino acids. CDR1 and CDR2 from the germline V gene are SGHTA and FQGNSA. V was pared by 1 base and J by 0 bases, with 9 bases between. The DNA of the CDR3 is TGTGCCAGCAGCTTAGGTCCGGATACTAACTATGGCTACACCTTC. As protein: CASSLGPDTNYGYTF.

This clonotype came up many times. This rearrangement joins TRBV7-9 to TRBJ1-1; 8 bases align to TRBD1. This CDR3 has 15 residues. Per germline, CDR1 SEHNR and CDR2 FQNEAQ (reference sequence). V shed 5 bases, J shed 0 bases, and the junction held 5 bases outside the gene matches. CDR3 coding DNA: TGTGCCAGCAGCCCTAGACAGGGGCTGAACACTGAAGCTTTCTTT. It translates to CASSPRQGLNTEAFF.

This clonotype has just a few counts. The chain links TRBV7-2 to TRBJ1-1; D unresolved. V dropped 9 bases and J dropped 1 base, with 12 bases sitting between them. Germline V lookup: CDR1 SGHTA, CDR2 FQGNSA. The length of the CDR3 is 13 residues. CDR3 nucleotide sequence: TGTGCCAGTCAGTTGGTCCGGAACACTGAAGCTTTCTTT. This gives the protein CASQLVRNTEAFF.

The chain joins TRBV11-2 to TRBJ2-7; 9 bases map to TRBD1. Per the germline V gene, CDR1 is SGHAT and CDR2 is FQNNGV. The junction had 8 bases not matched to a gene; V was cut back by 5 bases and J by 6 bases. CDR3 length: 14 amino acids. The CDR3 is CASSPGTGSSEQYF. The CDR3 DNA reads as TGTGCCAGCAGCCCCGGGACAGGGTCGAGCGAGCAGTACTTC.

CDR3 in amino acids: CASSPGEGVRGYTF. CDR3 in DNA: TGTGCCAGCAGCCCCGGGGAGGGGGTTCGAGGCTACACCTTC. The chain is built from TRBV7-9 and TRBJ1-2, with D possibly being TRBD1 (6 bases). Germline V gene lookup returns CDR1 SEHNR and CDR2 FQNEAQ (reference sequence). The CDR3 contains 14 residues. V was trimmed by 5 bases and J by 8 bases, leaving 18 bases between them.

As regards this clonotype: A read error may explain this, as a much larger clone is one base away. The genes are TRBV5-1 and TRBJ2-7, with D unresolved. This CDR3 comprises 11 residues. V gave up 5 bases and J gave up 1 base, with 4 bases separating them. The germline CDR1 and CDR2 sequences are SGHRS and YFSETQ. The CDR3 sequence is CASRESYEQYV. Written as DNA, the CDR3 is TGCGCCAGCAGGGAGTCCTACGAGCAGTACGTC.